One sample yielded the 5 T cell receptor beta chains listed below, sequenced in a study of OX40 agonist ivuxolimab in advanced cancers. Sequencing was performed with immunoSEQ multiplex PCR; in TCRdb, only in-frame clones are kept and a portion is missing. In the table there are fewer than 95,000 clones, about 84% of which are singletons. The source was CD4+ or CD8+ T cells sorted from blood, collected in a trial of the OX40 agonist ivuxolimab. The receptors were sampled from an adult with an advanced solid tumor such as melanoma, head and neck, liver or kidney cancer.

This clone has a single count. J is TRBJ2-6 and V is TRBV5-4; D remains ambiguous. Trimming removed 0 bases at V and 0 bases at J, with 7 bases between. The germline V gene has CDR1 SGHNT and CDR2 YYREEE (reference sequence). The CDR3 length is 16 residues. In DNA, the CDR3 is TGTGCCAGCAGCTTGGTCGGCAACTCTGGGGCCAACGTCCTGACTTTC. Translated: CASSLVGNSGANVLTF.

The chain employs TRBV29-1 and TRBJ2-1; 10 bases align to TRBD2. V was pared by 3 bases and J by 15 bases, with 5 bases of the junction left unmatched. The V gene's germline CDR1 is SQVTM and CDR2 ANQGSEA. There are 11 residues in the CDR3. Here the CDR3 reads CSVDSGRFRFF. CDR3 DNA: TGCAGCGTTGATAGCGGGAGGTTCCGGTTCTTC.

The gene calls are TRBV7-2 and TRBJ1-5; D not resolved. Germline CDR1 is SGHTA and CDR2 is FQGNSA. The CDR3 contains 13 residues. V was trimmed by 5 bases and J by 5 bases, leaving 10 bases between them. CDR3: CASSPYVHQPQHF. CDR3 nucleotide sequence: TGTGCCAGCAGCCCGTATGTTCATCAGCCCCAGCATTTT.

In its sample, this clone was seen once. The chain couples TRBV7-8 to TRBJ1-1; D gene ambiguous. Per the germline V gene, CDR1 is SGHVS and CDR2 is FQNEAQ. V was cut by 5 bases and J by 1 base, with 11 bases left in between. The CDR3 spans 14 residues. CDR3 DNA sequence: TGTGCCAGCAGCAAATTTGGCCGGAACACTGAAGCTTTCTTT. Amino acid sequence: CASSKFGRNTEAFF.

V gene TRBV5-5 combines with J gene TRBJ1-5, with 10 bases matching TRBD1. The junction had 3 bases not matched to a gene; V was cut back by 0 bases and J by 9 bases. Per the germline V gene, CDR1 is SGHKS and CDR2 is YYEKEE (reference sequence). The CDR3 extends over 14 amino acids. As DNA, the CDR3 is TGTGCCAGCAGCTTGGGGACAGGGGGGAGGCCCCAGCATTTT. The encoded protein is CASSLGTGGRPQHF.